The subject of this entry is one T cell receptor beta chain. Other DNA sequences within the sample encode an identical CDR3. CDR1 is SGHRS and CDR2 is YFSETQ in the germline V gene. Unmatched junction bases numbered 2, after V lost 3 bases and J lost 1 base. The CDR3 consists of 15 residues. The data derive from a study of blood T cell repertoires in COVID-19. Background on the study: COVID-19 samples, acute and convalescent, were from the United States, Italy and Spain.

In the original analysis: Reference gene primer amplification gave nucleated cell count estimates. TCRdb's table, derived via immunoSEQ multiplex PCR, lists solely in-frame clones and lacks some. The DNA gave D and trimming, while V, J and clone size come from that table. The sample consists of fewer than 200,000 clones, approximately 87% of them appearing once. This receptor was taken from a man between 65 and 85 years old with active or convalescent COVID-19. V usage is TRBV5-1 and J usage is TRBJ2-5, with TRBD1 matching 11 bases. Sample: peripheral blood. The CDR3 loop reads CASSWGTGGQETQYF. The CDR3 DNA sequence: TGCGCCAGCAGCTGGGGGACAGGGGGCCAAGAGACCCAGTACTTC.